This T cell receptor beta chain was captured in a study of human T cells and chemical hapten exposure. Overall study: The variation in per-sample TCR yields arose mainly from small differences in pooled library volumes.

V lost 6 bases and J 0 bases, leaving 9 bases between the germline ends. Per germline, CDR1 MDHEN and CDR2 SYDVKM. The CDR3 runs 15 residues. MiXCR, run by TCRdb on the RACE reads, gives a single entry per CDR3 protein. This table has some 190,000 distinct CDR3 sequences, under 25% appearing once. The sample's time point: patch test 1, 2 weeks after DPC sensitization. Regarding treatment: therapeutic diphenylcyclopropenone sensitization with weekly scalp DPC. The template was total RNA from unfractionated whole blood. The chain links TRBV28 to TRBJ2-6; D is ambiguous. The sample was whole blood, taken in connection with sensitization to the hapten diphenylcyclopropenone (DPC). This sequence was found in a woman aged 45-60 years with alopecia areata. Some clones in this sample may be carry-over from other donors' samples. CDR3 in DNA: TGTGCCAGCAGCCCATCAGGCTCTGGGGCCAACGTCCTGACTTTC. It translates to CASSPSGSGANVLTF.